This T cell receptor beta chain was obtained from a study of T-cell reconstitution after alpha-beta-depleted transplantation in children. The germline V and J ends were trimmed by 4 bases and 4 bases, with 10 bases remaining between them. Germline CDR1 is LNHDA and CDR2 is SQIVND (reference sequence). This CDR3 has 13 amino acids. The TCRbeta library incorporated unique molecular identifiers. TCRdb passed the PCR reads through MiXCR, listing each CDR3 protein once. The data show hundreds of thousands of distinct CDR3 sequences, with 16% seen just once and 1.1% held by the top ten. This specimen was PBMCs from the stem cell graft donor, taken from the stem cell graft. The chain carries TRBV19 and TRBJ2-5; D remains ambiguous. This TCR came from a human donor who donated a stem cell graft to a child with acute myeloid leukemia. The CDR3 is CASSSFRTETQYF. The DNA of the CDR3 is TGTGCCAGTAGTAGCTTTCGAACAGAGACCCAGTACTTC.